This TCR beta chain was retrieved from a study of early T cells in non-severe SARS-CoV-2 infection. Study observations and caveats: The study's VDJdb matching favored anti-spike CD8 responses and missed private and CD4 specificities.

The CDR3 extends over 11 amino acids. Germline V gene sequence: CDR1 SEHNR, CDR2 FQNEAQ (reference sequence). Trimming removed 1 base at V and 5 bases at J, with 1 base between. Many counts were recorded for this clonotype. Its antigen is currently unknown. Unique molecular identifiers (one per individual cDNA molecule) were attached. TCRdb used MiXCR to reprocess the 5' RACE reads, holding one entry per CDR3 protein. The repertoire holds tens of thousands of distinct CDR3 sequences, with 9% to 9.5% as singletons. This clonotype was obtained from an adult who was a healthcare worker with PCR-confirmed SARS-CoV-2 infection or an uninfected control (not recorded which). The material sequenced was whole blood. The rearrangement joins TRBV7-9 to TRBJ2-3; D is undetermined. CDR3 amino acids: CASSLEDTQYF. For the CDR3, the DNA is TGTGCCAGCAGCTTAGAAGATACGCAGTATTTT.